The 2 T cell receptor beta chains below all came from one sample that was sequenced in a study of cytomegalovirus exposure and HLA in healthy donors. PCR primers comprised 60 Vbeta and 13 Jbeta primers. Data came from immunoSEQ multiplex PCR; TCRdb stores just in-frame clones and leaves some out. Of some 120,000 clones listed, around 80% are singletons. The sample taken for sequencing was PBMCs. All receptors derive from a man aged 50 or older in good health and CMV-seronegative.

V is TRBV5-8 and J is TRBJ2-5, with D tentatively TRBD1 (9 bases). V shed 2 bases and J shed 7 bases, with 18 bases lying between them. The CDR3 runs to 15 residues. Germline lookup yields CDR1 SGHTS and CDR2 YDEGEE. CDR3 nucleotides: TGTGCCAGCAGCTTTGCGGGGGGACAGGGAACGACCCAGTACTTC. The encoded protein is CASSFAGGQGTTQYF. The full variable domain, rest sourced from reference TRBV5-8 and TRBJ2-5, is EAGVTQSPTHLIKTRGQQATLRCSPISGHTSVYWYQQALGLGLQFLLWYDEGEERNRGNFPPRFSGRQFPNYSSELNVNALELEDSALYLCASSFAGGQGTTQYFGPGTRLLVL.

This chain connects TRBV7-3 to TRBJ1-1; 8 nucleotides line up with TRBD1. There are 13 residues in the CDR3. Germline V gene sequence: CDR1 SGHTA, CDR2 FQGTGA. V gave up 3 bases and J gave up 3 bases; unmatched junction bases: 0. CDR3 protein: CASSLDRDTEAFF. CDR3 bases: TGTGCCAGCAGCTTGGACAGGGACACTGAAGCTTTCTTT.